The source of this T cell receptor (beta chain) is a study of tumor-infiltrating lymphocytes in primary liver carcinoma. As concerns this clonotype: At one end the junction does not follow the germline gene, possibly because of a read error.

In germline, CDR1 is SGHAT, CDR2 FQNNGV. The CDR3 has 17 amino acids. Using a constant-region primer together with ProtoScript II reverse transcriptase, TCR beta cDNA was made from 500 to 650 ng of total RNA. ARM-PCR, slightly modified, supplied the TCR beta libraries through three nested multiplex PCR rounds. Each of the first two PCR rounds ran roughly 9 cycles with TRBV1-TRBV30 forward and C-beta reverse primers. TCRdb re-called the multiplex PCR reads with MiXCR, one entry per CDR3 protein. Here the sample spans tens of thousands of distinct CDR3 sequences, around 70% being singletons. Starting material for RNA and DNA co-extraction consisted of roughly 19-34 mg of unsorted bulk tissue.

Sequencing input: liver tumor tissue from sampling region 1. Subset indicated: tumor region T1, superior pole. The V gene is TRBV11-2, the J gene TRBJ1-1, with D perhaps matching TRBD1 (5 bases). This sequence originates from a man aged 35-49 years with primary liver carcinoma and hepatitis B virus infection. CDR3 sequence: CASSRMGGRGFGSEAVF. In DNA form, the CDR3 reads TGTGCCAGCAGCCGAATGGGGGGACGCGGGTTCGGCTCTGAAGCTGTCTTT.